The rows below give T cell receptor beta chains drawn from one sample of a study of PD-L1 blockade in urothelial cancer. Repertoires were generated with immunoSEQ multiplex PCR, while TCRdb's copy carries only in-frame clones and drops some. The repertoire consists of about 100,000 clones, with around 90% occurring once and the leading ten covering 0.75% to 0.95%. The source was PBMCs, collected around atezolizumab (anti-PD-L1) treatment. Source of these receptors: a woman of 80 years or more with urothelial cancer. Each CDR3 is given with its conserved first and last residue. A D gene is named only where the DNA matches it firmly. Where a row states a size, it is once, few, many or the class of an expanded clone; other rows omit it.

D: TRBD1; size: .; J: TRBJ1-2; V: TRBV30; CDR3: CAWRTGEGYTF; DNA: TGTGCCTGGAGAACAGGGGAGGGCTACACCTTC
D: .; size: .; J: TRBJ1-2; V: TRBV18; CDR3: CASSPRTQGYTF; DNA: TGTGCCAGCTCACCGCGGACTCAAGGCTACACCTTC
D: .; size: .; J: TRBJ2-3; V: TRBV15; CDR3: CATSTPGDTDTQYF; DNA: TGTGCCACCAGCACCCCAGGTGACACAGATACGCAGTATTTT
D: TRBD2; size: .; J: TRBJ2-7; V: TRBV18; CDR3: CASSPPSGWEGSYEQYF; DNA: TGTGCCAGCTCACCACCCTCCGGGTGGGAGGGGAGTTACGAGCAGTACTTC
D: TRBD2; size: .; J: TRBJ2-1; V: TRBV29-1; CDR3: CSVSGTSGRIGEQFF; DNA: TGCAGCGTGTCCGGGACTAGTGGCAGGATAGGTGAGCAGTTCTTC
D: TRBD2; size: few; J: TRBJ2-3; V: TRBV13; CDR3: CASSPWLAGVRTDTQYF; DNA: TGTGCCAGCAGCCCCTGGCTAGCGGGAGTACGCACAGATACGCAGTATTTT
D: TRBD2; size: .; J: TRBJ2-6; V: TRBV7-3; CDR3: CASSPLGGLNSGANVLTF; DNA: TGTGCCAGCAGCCCGCTGGGGGGACTAAACTCTGGGGCCAACGTCCTGACTTTC
D: TRBD2; size: .; J: TRBJ2-1; V: TRBV5-4; CDR3: CASSPGLAGVYNEQFF; DNA: TGTGCCAGCAGCCCGGGACTAGCGGGAGTCTACAATGAGCAGTTCTTC
D: .; size: once; J: TRBJ1-1; V: TRBV20-1; CDR3: CRAGNTEAFF; DNA: TGCAGGGCGGGAAATACTGAAGCTTTCTTT
D: TRBD1; size: .; J: TRBJ1-3; V: TRBV7-9; CDR3: CASRPTGGISGNTIYF; DNA: TGTGCCAGCAGGCCAACAGGGGGTATCTCTGGAAACACCATATATTTT
D: TRBD1; size: once; J: TRBJ1-2; V: TRBV18; CDR3: CASSPPAGGGGYGYTF; DNA: TGTGCCAGCTCACCACCGGCAGGGGGCGGTGGCTATGGCTACACCTTC
D: TRBD1; size: .; J: TRBJ1-2; V: TRBV2; CDR3: CASSEAKGAGWGYTF; DNA: TGTGCCAGCAGTGAAGCGAAGGGGGCAGGCTGGGGCTACACCTTC
D: .; size: .; J: TRBJ2-3; V: TRBV7-9; CDR3: CASSLAQASTDTQYF; DNA: TGTGCCAGCAGCTTAGCCCAGGCTAGCACAGATACGCAGTATTTT
D: .; size: .; J: TRBJ2-2; V: TRBV7-7; CDR3: CASSFQTGSGELFF; DNA: TGTGCCAGCAGCTTTCAGACAGGATCCGGGGAGCTGTTTTTT